The 32 T cell receptor beta chains below come from one sample, sequenced in a study of OX40 agonist ivuxolimab in advanced cancers. This table comes from immunoSEQ multiplex PCR, and its TCRdb copy is limited to in-frame clones, with some not included. The repertoire holds tens of thousands of clones, with 90% to 95% as singletons. The starting material was CD4+ or CD8+ T cells sorted from blood, obtained in a trial of the OX40 agonist ivuxolimab. Receptors originate from an adult with an advanced solid tumor such as melanoma, head and neck, liver or kidney cancer.

The chain employs TRBV7-2 and TRBJ1-2; TRBD1 matches 8 bases. The CDR3 consists of 14 residues. V trimming: 3 bases; J trimming: 13 bases; junction bases outside the gene matches: 13. Germline CDR1 reads SGHTA; CDR2 reads FQGNSA. The CDR3 loop is CASSFADLGQGPTF. DNA for the CDR3: TGTGCCAGCAGCTTCGCGGATTTAGGACAGGGTCCCACCTTC.

This chain joins TRBV7-2 and TRBJ2-7, with 14 positions matching TRBD2. Germline loops: CDR1 SGHTA, CDR2 FQGNSA. With V trimmed by 1 base and J by 10 bases, 6 bases remained unmatched. CDR3 length: 15 amino acids. The CDR3: CASSLGTSGRKEQYF. CDR3 DNA: TGTGCCAGCAGCTTAGGGACTAGCGGGAGGAAGGAACAGTACTTC.

About this clone itself: Compared with germline, one end of the junction differs, possibly owing to a read error. The genes are TRBV15 and TRBJ2-1; possible D gene TRBD1, 6 bases. The CDR3 is made up of 13 amino acids. Germline CDR1 LNHNV, CDR2 YYDKDF (reference sequence). The CDR3 loop reads CATRRGSYNEQFF. The DNA for the CDR3 is TGTGCCACCCGCAGGGGCTCCTACAATGAGCAGTTCTTC.

V gene TRBV10-3 combines with J gene TRBJ1-2, with D tentatively TRBD1 (5 bases). V dropped 7 bases and J dropped 4 bases, with 19 bases sitting between them. Germline CDR1 ENHRY, CDR2 SYGVKD. The CDR3 length is 15 residues. The CDR3 sequence is CAINAGQGPLYGYTF. The CDR3 DNA follows: TGTGCCATCAACGCGGGGCAGGGACCTCTCTATGGCTACACCTTC.

The J gene is TRBJ1-3, the V gene TRBV2; the D gene is possibly TRBD1 (6 bases). Germline CDR1 is SNHLY and CDR2 is FYNNEI. The V end was cut by 6 bases, the J end by 2 bases, with 14 bases between. The CDR3 is 15 residues long. The CDR3 spells CASRPEGGAGNTIYF. The CDR3 region has the DNA TGTGCCAGCAGGCCCGAGGGGGGGGCTGGAAACACCATATATTTT.

The rearrangement joins TRBV5-8 to TRBJ1-1; no reliable D call. Germline lookup yields CDR1 SGHTS and CDR2 YDEGEE. CDR3 size: 15 residues. Deletions cut 7 bases from V and 1 base from J, with 17 bases between. The CDR3 loop is CASPGPAGENTEAFF. The CDR3 nucleotides read TGTGCCAGCCCCGGTCCGGCGGGTGAGAACACTGAAGCTTTCTTT.

This chain links TRBV10-1 with TRBJ2-7; D call uncertain. Per the germline V gene, CDR1 is WNHNN and CDR2 is SYGVQD (reference sequence). The V and J ends lost 3 bases and 5 bases respectively, with 2 bases between them. This CDR3 spans 10 amino acids. CDR3 loop: CASSDNEQYF. In nucleotides, the CDR3 is TGCGCCAGCAGTGACAACGAGCAGTACTTC.

Only one count was recorded for this clone. This chain joins TRBV5-4 and TRBJ1-2; possible D gene TRBD1, 6 bases. Germline V gene data show CDR1 as SGHNT and CDR2 as YYREEE (reference sequence). This CDR3 is 13 amino acids long. V shed 0 bases and J shed 7 bases, with 10 bases lying between them. The CDR3 sequence: CASSLETGSGYTF. Here the CDR3 DNA reads TGTGCCAGCAGCTTGGAAACAGGGTCTGGCTACACCTTC.

The chain joins TRBV5-4 to TRBJ1-2; no definite D call. Trimming took 0 bases from V and 8 from J, leaving 8 bases between them. Germline V gene data show CDR1 as SGHNT and CDR2 as YYREEE (reference sequence). The CDR3 is made up of 12 amino acids. CDR3 sequence reads: CASSLEASGYTF. The CDR3 DNA reads as TGTGCCAGCAGCTTGGAGGCGAGCGGCTACACCTTC. The whole variable domain, filled in from reference TRBV5-4 and TRBJ1-2, reads ETGVTQSPTHLIKTRGQQVTLRCSSQSGHNTVSWYQQALGQGPQFIFQYYREEENGRGNFPPRFSGLQFPNYSSELNVNALELDDSALYLCASSLEASGYTFGSGTRLTVV.

This sequence joins TRBV11-2 and TRBJ2-1, with a tentative D call TRBD2 (6 bases). The V gene lost 5 bases and the J gene lost 9 bases, with 17 bases spanning the gap. Germline CDR1 is SGHAT and CDR2 is FQNNGV. The CDR3 sequence is 14 residues long. The CDR3 region has the DNA TGTGCCAGCAGCCTCTGGGGACTGCGAGGTGAGCAGTTCTTC. Translating it yields CASSLWGLRGEQFF. The full variable domain, completed using reference TRBV11-2 and TRBJ2-1, is EAGVAQSPRYKIIEKRQSVAFWCNPISGHATLYWYQQILGQGPKLLIQFQNNGVVDDSQLPKDRFSAERLKGVDSTLKIQPAKLEDSAVYLCASSLWGLRGEQFFGPGTRLTVL.

This chain joins TRBV5-1 and TRBJ2-7; TRBD1 matches at 9 bases. There are 14 residues in the CDR3. V was clipped by 4 bases and J by 3 bases; unmatched bases: 5. Germline V gene sequence: CDR1 SGHRS, CDR2 YFSETQ. CDR3 sequence reads: CASSGGQGGYEQYF. The CDR3 DNA is TGCGCCAGCAGCGGGGGACAGGGAGGCTACGAGCAGTACTTC.

The chain links TRBV7-9 to TRBJ2-2; D possibly corresponds to TRBD2 (5 bases). V dropped 4 bases and J dropped 4 bases, with 13 bases sitting between them. The CDR3 sequence is 15 residues long. The V gene's germline CDR1 is SEHNR and CDR2 FQNEAQ (reference sequence). As DNA, the CDR3 is TGTGCCAGCAGCTCCGGGAAAGCGTTCACCGGGGAGCTGTTTTTT. It specifies CASSSGKAFTGELFF.

The V gene is TRBV5-1, the J gene TRBJ2-7; TRBD2 agrees at 8 bases. The length of the CDR3 is 13 residues. V gave up 4 bases and J gave up 5 bases; unmatched junction bases: 5. Per germline, CDR1 SGHRS and CDR2 YFSETQ. Here the CDR3 DNA reads TGCGCCAGCAGCCCGGGACTAGAGAACGAGCAGTACTTC. This encodes CASSPGLENEQYF.

Concerning this clone: The same CDR3 arises from other DNA sequences in this sample as well. This sequence joins TRBV28 and TRBJ1-1; the D gene is possibly TRBD1 (6 bases). Trimming took 5 bases from V and 4 from J, leaving 14 bases between them. Germline V gives CDR1 MDHEN, CDR2 SYDVKM. This CDR3 comprises 14 residues. CDR3 amino acids: CASSPPGGGTEAFF. As DNA, the CDR3 is TGTGCCAGCAGTCCCCCGGGAGGGGGCACTGAAGCTTTCTTT.

J is TRBJ1-6 and V is TRBV27, with D tentatively TRBD1 (5 bases). Germline V gives CDR1 MNHEY, CDR2 SMNVEV (reference sequence). Trimming left V 2 bases short and J 5 bases short, with 7 bases between. The length of the CDR3 is 14 residues. The CDR3 here is CASSLRQNNSPLHF. CDR3 DNA sequence: TGTGCCAGCAGTTTAAGACAGAATAATTCACCCCTCCACTTT.

This rearrangement joins TRBV4-1 to TRBJ2-7, with 13 bases fitting TRBD2. The CDR3 runs 17 residues. Per germline, CDR1 MGHRA and CDR2 YSYEKL. V lost 7 bases to trimming and J lost 0 bases; unmatched junction nucleotides: 9. The CDR3 DNA is TGCGCCAGCAAACCGGGACTAGCGGGATCCAGCTCCTACGAGCAGTACTTC. This gives the protein CASKPGLAGSSSYEQYF.

The chain combines TRBV6-1 with TRBJ1-4; D perhaps matches TRBD1 (5 bases). The V end was cut by 3 bases, the J end by 8 bases, with 10 bases between. The CDR3 sequence is 13 residues long. Germline lookup yields CDR1 MNHNS and CDR2 SASEGT. This CDR3 reads CASSEGTGEKLFF. As DNA, the CDR3 is TGTGCCAGCAGTGAGGGGACGGGAGAAAAACTGTTTTTT.

This clone was recorded once. The chain couples TRBV28 to TRBJ1-1; D is possibly TRBD1 (5 bases). The V gene lost 3 bases and the J gene lost 5 bases, with 16 bases spanning the gap. The CDR3 runs to 15 residues. CDR1 is MDHEN, CDR2 SYDVKM, per germline. The CDR3, as DNA: TGTGCCAGCAGTTTCCTAGGGACGGGAGGAACTGAAGCTTTCTTT. Amino acid sequence: CASSFLGTGGTEAFF.

This rearrangement joins TRBV6-5 to TRBJ1-4, with TRBD1 matching over 9 bases. V dropped 6 bases and J dropped 8; count of bases not matched to a gene: 7. The CDR3 spans 14 residues. The germline V gene encodes CDR1 MNHEY and CDR2 SVGAGI. The CDR3 loop is CASSTLTGGEKLFF. As DNA, the CDR3 is TGTGCCAGCAGCACCCTGACAGGGGGGGAAAAACTGTTTTTT.

The V and J genes are TRBV11-1 and TRBJ1-1; TRBD1 agrees at 7 bases. Germline V gene lookup returns CDR1 SGHAT and CDR2 FQDESV (reference sequence). The trim removed 0 bases at V and 2 bases at J, leaving 3 bases unmatched. The CDR3 totals 15 residues. This CDR3 reads CASSLAGTANTEAFF. CDR3 nucleotides: TGTGCCAGCAGCTTAGCCGGGACAGCCAACACTGAAGCTTTCTTT.

This sequence joins TRBV5-8 and TRBJ2-5, with 14 bases lining up with TRBD2. With 3 bases clipped from V and 5 bases from J, the junction kept 6 bases outside the gene matches. The V gene's germline CDR1 is SGHTS and CDR2 YDEGEE. The CDR3 has 16 residues. CDR3 bases: TGTGCCAGCAGCTCCCGACTAGCGGGAGGGAGGGAGACCCAGTACTTC. Encoded protein: CASSSRLAGGRETQYF.

This clone was counted once. CDR3 region: CASSEGTGATDTQYF. CDR3 nucleotides: TGTGCCAGCAGTGAAGGGACAGGGGCGACAGATACGCAGTATTTT. This sequence joins TRBV6-1 and TRBJ2-3, with 9 bases identical to TRBD1. The CDR3 is 15 residues long. Germline CDR1 reads MNHNS; CDR2 reads SASEGT. After removal of 1 base from V and 3 bases from J, the junction contained 2 bases not matched to a gene.

This chain links TRBV15 with TRBJ2-2, with 11 bases identical to TRBD2. V shed 3 bases, J shed 6 bases, and the junction held 15 bases outside the gene matches. Germline CDR1 LNHNV, CDR2 YYDKDF (reference sequence). The CDR3 has 19 amino acids. This CDR3 is CATSSPSLVGLAGAGELFF. CDR3 DNA sequence: TGTGCCACCAGCAGCCCGTCGTTGGTCGGACTAGCGGGCGCCGGGGAGCTGTTTTTT.

The gene calls are TRBV21-1 and TRBJ2-7; the table names TRBD1, a call not compared with the DNA. TRBV21-1 is a pseudogene. This CDR3 has 15 residues. The CDR3: CASSKEKDRPYEQYF. The DNA of the CDR3 is TGTGCCAGCAGCAAAGAGAAAGACAGGCCCTACGAGCAGTACTTC.

The J gene is TRBJ1-2, the V gene TRBV5-6; TRBD1 might be the D (5 bases). The CDR3 extends over 14 amino acids. The V gene's germline CDR1 is SGHDT and CDR2 YYEEEE. V dropped 3 bases and J dropped 4 bases, with 13 bases sitting between them. DNA of the CDR3: TGTGCCAGCAGCTGGGGGGAGGGCCCCTATGGCTACACCTTC. Protein: CASSWGEGPYGYTF.

The chain employs TRBV28 and TRBJ1-5; D is unclear. Looked up from germline, CDR1 is MDHEN and CDR2 is SYDVKM. The CDR3 sequence is 13 residues long. V lost 6 bases and J lost 7, with 13 bases in between. The CDR3 loop reads CASRGPLRQPQHF. DNA for the CDR3: TGTGCCAGCAGGGGTCCCCTCAGACAGCCCCAGCATTTT.

CDR3 DNA sequence: TGTGCCAGCAGCTCTCCAGGGGGGGGGACCCGCGAGCAGTACTTC. This codes for CASSSPGGGTREQYF. The chain carries TRBV11-2 and TRBJ2-7; the D gene could be TRBD1 or TRBD2 (7 bases each). V lost 4 bases, J lost 6 bases, and 19 bases lay in between. CDR1 SGHAT and CDR2 FQNNGV come from the germline V gene. There are 15 residues in the CDR3.

V and J are TRBV11-2 and TRBJ2-7; either TRBD1 or TRBD2 may fit D (5 bases each). V lost 1 base, J lost 2 bases, and 15 bases lay in between. Germline CDR1 and CDR2: SGHAT and FQNNGV. This CDR3 has 16 residues. The CDR3 coding sequence is TGTGCCAGCAGCTTAGTTTTAGGGACCCTTACCTACGAGCAGTACTTC. It encodes CASSLVLGTLTYEQYF.

V is TRBV30 and J is TRBJ2-1; 8 bases agree with TRBD1. In germline, CDR1 is GTSNPN, CDR2 SVGIG (reference sequence). Germline trimming cut 0 bases from V and 10 bases from J; bases unmatched to any gene: 8. The CDR3 has 14 amino acids. CDR3 residues: CAWSVWDRRVEQFF. The CDR3 nucleotides read TGTGCCTGGAGTGTATGGGACAGGAGAGTCGAGCAGTTCTTC.

Here the CDR3 DNA reads TGTGCCAGTAGTGGAGGGAACACCGGGGAGCTGTTTTTT. It encodes CASSGGNTGELFF. The chain uses TRBV19 and TRBJ2-2, with D perhaps TRBD2 (5 bases). This CDR3 is 13 amino acids long. V shed 5 bases and J shed 1 base, with 5 bases lying between them. Germline values: CDR1 LNHDA, CDR2 SQIVND (reference sequence).

The gene calls are TRBV9 and TRBJ2-5; D gene unclear. The CDR3 covers 13 residues. Germline CDR1 and CDR2: SGDLS and YYNGEE. The germline V and J ends were trimmed by 0 bases and 1 base, with 4 bases remaining between them. Here the CDR3 DNA reads TGTGCCAGCAGCGTAGCTAGCCAAGAGACCCAGTACTTC. It codes for CASSVASQETQYF.

The rearrangement links TRBV5-1 to TRBJ2-7, with D possibly being TRBD1 (5 bases). This CDR3 has 14 amino acids. The germline V gene encodes CDR1 SGHRS and CDR2 YFSETQ. Trimming took off 4 bases at V and 2 bases at J, with 13 bases between the two ends. The CDR3 DNA reads as TGCGCCAGCAGCCAGGGTCGGGCCCCCTACGAGCAGTACTTC. Residues: CASSQGRAPYEQYF.